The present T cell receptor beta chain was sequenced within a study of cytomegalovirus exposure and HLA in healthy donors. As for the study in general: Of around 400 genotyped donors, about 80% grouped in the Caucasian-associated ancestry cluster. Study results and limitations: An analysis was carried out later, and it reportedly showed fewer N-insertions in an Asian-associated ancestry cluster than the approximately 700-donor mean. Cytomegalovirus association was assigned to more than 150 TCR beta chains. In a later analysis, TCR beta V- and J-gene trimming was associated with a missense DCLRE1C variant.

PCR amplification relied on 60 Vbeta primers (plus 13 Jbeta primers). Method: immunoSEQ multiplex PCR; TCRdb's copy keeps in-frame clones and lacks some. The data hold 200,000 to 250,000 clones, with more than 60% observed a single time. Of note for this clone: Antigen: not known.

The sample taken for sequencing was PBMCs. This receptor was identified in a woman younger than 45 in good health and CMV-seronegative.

The CDR3 nucleotides read TGTGCCAGCAGTTTCAGGCGGGACTCCTACGAGCAGTACTTC. Residues: CASSFRRDSYEQYF. The chain couples TRBV6-1 to TRBJ2-7; perhaps TRBD2 as D (6 bases). The CDR3 totals 14 residues. CDR1 is MNHNS and CDR2 is SASEGT in the germline V gene. Between the trimmed V and J ends, which lost 5 bases and 0 bases, there was a span of 11 bases.